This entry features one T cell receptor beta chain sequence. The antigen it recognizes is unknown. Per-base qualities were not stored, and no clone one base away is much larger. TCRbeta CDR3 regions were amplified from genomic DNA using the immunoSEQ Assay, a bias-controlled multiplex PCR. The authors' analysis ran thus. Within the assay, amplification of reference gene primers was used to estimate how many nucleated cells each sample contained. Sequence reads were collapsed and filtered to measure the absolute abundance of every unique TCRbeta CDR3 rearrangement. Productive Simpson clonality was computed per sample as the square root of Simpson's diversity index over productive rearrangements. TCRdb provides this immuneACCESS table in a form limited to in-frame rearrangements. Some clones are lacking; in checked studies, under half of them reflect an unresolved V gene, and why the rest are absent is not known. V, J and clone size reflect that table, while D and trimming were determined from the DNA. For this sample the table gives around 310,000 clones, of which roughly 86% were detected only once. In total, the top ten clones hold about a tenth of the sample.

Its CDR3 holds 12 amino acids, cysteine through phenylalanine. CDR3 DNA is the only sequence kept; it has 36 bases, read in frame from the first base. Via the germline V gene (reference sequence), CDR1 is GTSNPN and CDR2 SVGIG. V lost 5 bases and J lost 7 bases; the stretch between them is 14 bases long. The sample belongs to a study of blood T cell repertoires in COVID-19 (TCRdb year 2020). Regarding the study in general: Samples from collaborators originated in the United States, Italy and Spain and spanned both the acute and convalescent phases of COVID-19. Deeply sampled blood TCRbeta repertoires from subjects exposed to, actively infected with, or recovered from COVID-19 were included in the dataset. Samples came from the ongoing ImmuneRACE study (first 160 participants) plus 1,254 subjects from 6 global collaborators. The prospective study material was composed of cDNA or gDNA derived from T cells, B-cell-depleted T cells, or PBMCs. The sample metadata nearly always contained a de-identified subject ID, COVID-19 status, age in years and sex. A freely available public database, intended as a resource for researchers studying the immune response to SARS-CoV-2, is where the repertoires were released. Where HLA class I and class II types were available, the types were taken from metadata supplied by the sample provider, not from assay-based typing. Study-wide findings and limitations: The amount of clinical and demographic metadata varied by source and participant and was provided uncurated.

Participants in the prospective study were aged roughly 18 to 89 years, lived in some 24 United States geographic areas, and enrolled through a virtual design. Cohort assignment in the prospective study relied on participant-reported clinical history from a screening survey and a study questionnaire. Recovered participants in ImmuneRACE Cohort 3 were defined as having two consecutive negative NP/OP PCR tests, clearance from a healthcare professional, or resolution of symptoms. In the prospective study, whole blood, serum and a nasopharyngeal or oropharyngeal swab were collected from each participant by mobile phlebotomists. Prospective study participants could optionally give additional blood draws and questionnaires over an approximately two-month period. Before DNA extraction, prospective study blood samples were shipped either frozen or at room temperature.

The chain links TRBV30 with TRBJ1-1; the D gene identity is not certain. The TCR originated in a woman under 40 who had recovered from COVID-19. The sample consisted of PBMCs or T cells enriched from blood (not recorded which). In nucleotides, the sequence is TGTGCCTGGGCTCAGGTGGCTGGTGAAGCTTTCTTT. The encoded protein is CAWAQVAGEAFF.